The 9 T cell receptor beta chains presented below share a single source sample, sequenced in a study of CD8 T cells in Susac syndrome. The RNA, roughly 0.5 to 1 ug, was put through reverse transcription using random hexamers. TCRdb used MiXCR to reprocess the immunoSEQ multiplex PCR reads, holding one entry per CDR3 protein. The profile shows roughly 150,000 distinct CDR3 sequences, about 95% of them singletons. Sequencing input: CD4+ T cells from PBMCs. The source is a human donor with Susac syndrome.

This sequence joins TRBV20-1 and TRBJ2-5; perhaps D is TRBD1 or TRBD2 (5 bases each). The V gene's germline CDR1 is DFQATT and CDR2 SNEGSKA (reference sequence). This CDR3 has 19 residues. V dropped 3 bases and J dropped 7 bases, with 33 bases sitting between them. The chain's CDR3 is CSASPFAGTVNNQESTQYF. CDR3 bases: TGCAGTGCTAGTCCCTTTGCTGGGACCGTAAATAACCAAGAGTCGACCCAGTACTTC.

This chain joins TRBV12-3 or TRBV12-4 and TRBJ2-3; TRBD1 matches at 8 bases. This CDR3 comprises 14 residues. Trimming at V came to 10 bases and at J to 0 bases, leaving 6 bases not matched to a gene. CDR3 in amino acids: CAIQTGASTDTQYF. The CDR3 nucleotides are TGTGCCATCCAGACAGGGGCTAGCACAGATACGCAGTATTTT.

The rearrangement uses TRBV29-1 and TRBJ2-7; possible D gene TRBD1, 7 bases. The CDR3 loop spans 17 amino acids. The V gene lost 2 bases and the J gene lost 4 bases, with 24 bases spanning the gap. CDR1 is SQVTM and CDR2 is ANQGSEA in the germline V gene. In nucleotides, the CDR3 is TGCAGCGTTGAAAAGAGGAGGGGGCGGACCGGGGTATACGAGCAGTACTTC. Protein product: CSVEKRRGRTGVYEQYF.

The genes are TRBV5-4 and TRBJ2-5, with D tentatively TRBD2 (7 bases). Trimming left V 0 bases short and J 1 base short, with 10 bases between. The CDR3 has 15 amino acids. CDR1 and CDR2 from the germline V gene are SGHNT and YYREEE (reference sequence). The DNA for the CDR3 is TGTGCCAGCAGCTTGGTGGCGGGGGCCCAAGAGACCCAGTACTTC. Its translation: CASSLVAGAQETQYF.

V usage is TRBV5-4 and J usage is TRBJ2-2; possibly TRBD2 for D (5 bases). Trimming left V 3 bases short and J 6 bases short, with 15 bases between. Germline V gene data show CDR1 as SGHNT and CDR2 as YYREEE (reference sequence). The CDR3 is made up of 15 amino acids. CDR3 sequence reads: CASSSLLAAPGELFF. The CDR3 DNA reads as TGTGCCAGCAGCTCACTCCTAGCCGCCCCCGGGGAGCTGTTTTTT.

The V gene is TRBV29-1, the J gene TRBJ2-5; D unresolved. The CDR3 is made up of 10 amino acids. V dropped 7 bases and J dropped 4 bases, with 7 bases sitting between them. CDR1 and CDR2 (germline): SQVTM, ANQGSEA. CDR3 nucleotides: TGCAGCGGCTGGGGAGAGACCCAGTACTTC. Translating gives CSGWGETQYF.

The chain is built from TRBV29-1 and TRBJ2-3, with TRBD2 matching over 7 bases. Germline V gene lookup returns CDR1 SQVTM and CDR2 ANQGSEA. This CDR3 is 13 amino acids long. Unmatched junction bases numbered 4, after V lost 5 bases and J lost 2 bases. The chain's CDR3 is CSVTGGNTDTQYF. The DNA for the CDR3 is TGCAGCGTTACGGGGGGAAACACAGATACGCAGTATTTT.

This sequence joins TRBV29-1 and TRBJ1-1; 7 bases are shared with TRBD1. The V gene's germline CDR1 is SQVTM and CDR2 ANQGSEA. The CDR3 runs to 13 residues. V lost 8 bases to trimming and J lost 4 bases; unmatched junction nucleotides: 10. The CDR3 reads CSILTRGATEAFF. CDR3 bases: TGCAGCATACTTACCAGGGGGGCCACTGAAGCTTTCTTT.

This clonotype was picked up one time. The chain links TRBV20-1 to TRBJ1-6; possibly TRBD1 for D (6 bases). V lost 5 bases to trimming and J lost 9 bases, with 14 bases between them. The CDR3 sequence is 13 residues long. Germline V CDR1 and CDR2: DFQATT, SNEGSKA (reference sequence). The chain's CDR3 is CSARTVGGSPLHF. In DNA, the CDR3 is TGCAGTGCTCGGACAGTCGGCGGTTCACCCCTCCACTTT.